The source of this T cell receptor beta chain is a study of cytomegalovirus exposure and HLA in healthy donors (dated by TCRdb to about 2017). Regarding the study in general: An earlier analysis of roughly 500 of the donors reported 250 to 300 Gb of sequence data and 95 million to 120 million unique TCR beta sequences obtained from 180 million or so T cells. Around 330 gigabases of sequencing data and roughly 81 million unique TCR sequences made up an early release that covered approximately 700 HLA-typed donors. Of the approximately 400 genotyped donors, around 81% fell in the genetic ancestry cluster associated with self-reported Caucasian donors. The study was designed to test whether signatures of past pathogen exposure could be identified by cataloging public T cell receptors. The study profiled the T cell repertoires of 500 to 800 subjects by immunosequencing and related them to cytomegalovirus serostatus. Along with the approximately 700-subject first cohort, a separate validation cohort of over a hundred different subjects was used. To predict cytomegalovirus infection status, the study brought together high-throughput TCR immunosequencing, statistical association of individual TCRs with disease status, and machine learning. A later analysis re-examined previously published TCR beta repertoires from 500 to 700 donors and added high-resolution HLA genotyping to investigate patterns of TCR occurrence. Rather than using new phenotypic data, the later analysis identified candidate immune exposures from TCR beta sequences and from how often those sequences occurred across donors. An earlier analysis of several hundred of the donors applied high-throughput TCR beta sequencing to assess whether each TCR beta V gene segment acted as functional or pseudogenic. Donor age, sex, ethnicity and CMV serostatus were collected together with the repertoire data. In a later genetic analysis, genome-wide SNP genotypes for 398 of the 666 donors were used, and that subset was treated as a discovery cohort. All discovery cohort repertoires had been generated using a single sequencing platform. Class I and class II HLA loci were covered by the typing at four-digit resolution. The number of typed donors differed by locus: roughly 629-630 for A, B, C, DRB1 and DQB1; approximately 530 for DQA1; over 600 for DPA1; and 400 to 480 for DPB1. Because of strong linkage in the cohort, 4 to 6 DR-DQ haplotypes were treated as single units for association and clustering. On average, roughly 250,000 unique TCR beta nucleotide sequences were sequenced per donor among several hundred genotyped donors of the cohort, with around 19% of those sequences being non-productive. What the research found in general, with its limitations: A later analysis associated 15,000 or so TCR beta sequences with specific HLA alleles at a false discovery rate of 0.05. The classifier was reported to diagnose cytomegalovirus status with high specificity and sensitivity in both the original and validation cohorts. A later analysis reported that several top co-occurrence clusters appeared linked to parvovirus B19, influenza, CMV and Epstein-Barr virus. The only immune exposure information available for the cohort was CMV serostatus. The sequencing pipeline was judged likely to have produced a cluster of highly shared sequence variants as a technical artifact. V-gene and J-gene trimming of TCR beta chains was associated with a missense DCLRE1C variant in a later genetic analysis, and the association was replicated in an independent cohort. A later genetic analysis reported fewer N-insertions in productive TCRs among donors in an Asian-associated ancestry cluster than the roughly 700-donor mean. Linkage disequilibrium might explain the correlated functional status among segregating V segments, but an unknown experimental factor could not be excluded. In a later analysis, HLA-associated TCR beta chains showed more clonal expansion and lower generation probabilities than non-associated chains that were equally common. A further reported finding was that TCR beta sequences accurately predicted the HLA-A and HLA-B alleles for most subjects in the first cohort. The cohort was sequenced for TCR beta chains only, and without alpha or paired-chain data the features that could be detected were limited. The study gave a list of under 200 TCR beta chains associated with cytomegalovirus. In vitro tests confirmed that a few of the cytomegalovirus-associated TCR beta chains recognize cytomegalovirus antigens. Most TCR sequences were observed very rarely across donors, whereas some public TCRs were present in many individuals. Some IMGT-functional V segments, including TRBV6-2 and TRBV6-3, could not be told apart with the 87-base-pair reads, so those segments were excluded. In a later analysis, TCR association rates were found to vary across HLA loci, with the most associated TCRs seen for DRB1 alleles and the fewest for HLA-C alleles. Roughly uniform sequencing depth across donors was assumed in presence/absence analyses, although this assumption may not hold. Strong co-occurrence of HLA alleles, especially DR and DQ, made assigning TCR associations to individual alleles difficult. In an earlier analysis of 500 to 650 of the donors, most TCR beta V segments appeared in productive rearrangements about 87% or about 30% of the time, broadly matching IMGT annotations. Because some donors lacked HLA typing at each locus, the association tests relied only on the typed subset. In a later analysis, most CMV-associated TCR beta chains were found to appear HLA-restricted, with HLA associations seemingly driven largely by CMV exposure. The authors suggested that the approach could potentially be extended to other disease states and immunological phenotypes. The earlier analysis of some 560 of the donors excluded 15 to 20 rarely observed V segments, including chromosome 9 orphons, because counts were too low.

The cohort comprised 670 or so healthy bone marrow donors. Cohort members were all nominally healthy when sampled, although unrecorded immune exposures were likely present. The donor was CMV seronegative and was included in the group of about 400 seronegative cohort members. Every donor gave a peripheral blood sample, and the peripheral blood mononuclear cells from that sample were used for TCR beta sequencing. The Qiagen DNeasy Blood Extraction Kit was used to extract genomic DNA from the blood cell samples. CDR1 and CDR2, looked up from the germline V gene (reference sequence), are PRHDT and FYEKMQ. Measured from the cysteine to the phenylalanine, the CDR3 is 17 residues long. The only DNA kept is the CDR3, 51 bases in frame from the first base. Compared with germline, V lacks 0 bases and J lacks 5 bases; bases without a gene match: 10. Receptors were amplified or captured by the immunoSEQ multiplex PCR assay. The multiplex PCR relied on a mix of 60 forward primers for TCR Vbeta segments and 13 reverse primers for TCR Jbeta segments. The CDR3 region of rearranged TCR beta genes was amplified from genomic DNA by a multiplex PCR assay. The Illumina HiSeq System was used to sequence the amplified TCR beta libraries as 87-base-pair reads. Regarding the original processing steps: Across the 670 or so repertoires, a later analysis counted 80 million or so unique TCR beta chains, 9 million to 14 million of which were shared by at least two donors. A nearest-neighbor algorithm error-corrected the raw reads and collapsed the reads into unique sequences, merging closely related sequences to remove PCR and sequencing errors. To assign V, D and J gene segments, CDR3 sequences were aligned to IMGT reference sequences. For a sequence to be retained, at least a six-nucleotide match to both a V gene segment and a J gene segment was required. A rearrangement counted as productive if the CDR3 had no stop codons and remained in frame with V and J, and every other rearrangement counted as non-productive. CDR3 was defined according to IMGT convention as the region running from the second conserved V-encoded cysteine to the conserved J-encoded phenylalanine. The earlier analysis of roughly 590 of the donors excluded any sequence lacking an unambiguous match to a single V gene segment. An earlier analysis of roughly 590 of the donors called V segments functional above 56.7% productive rearrangements and segregating when the between-donor standard deviation exceeded 5%. To diagnose cytomegalovirus status from the catalog of TCR beta chain sequences, a statistical classification framework was built. A later analysis assigned V and J genes by comparing TCR nucleotide sequences with IMGT/GENE-DB human TR gene sequences. The TCRdist pipeline was used in a later analysis to assign CDR3 sequences and most-parsimonious VDJ recombination scenarios. In a later analysis, every TCR beta chain was defined by the combination of its CDR3 amino acid sequence and its V-gene family, and reads without a unique V-gene family were dropped. A later analysis removed nearly 600 highly shared, low-generation-probability nucleotide sequences to deal with suspected cross-contamination and a sequencing artifact. A later analysis calculated a clonal expansion index for each public chain from normalized within-repertoire ranks of inferred template counts. A later analysis computed generation probabilities with a VDJ recombination model fitted to out-of-frame rearrangements, and checked the results against IGoR. In a later analysis, hypergeometric tests were used to score TCR-TCR, TCR-HLA and TCR-CMV co-occurrence, with a repertoire-size bias correction applied to TCR pairs. False discovery rates were estimated in a later analysis by permuting HLA or CMV assignments 20 times. In a later analysis, co-occurring TCRs were grouped with DBSCAN, and TCRdist sequence similarity was added when clustering was performed within HLA-allele-positive subsets. Repertoires with fewer than 30,000 or more than 120,000 public chains, plus five repertoires with anomalous nucleotide sharing, were excluded from co-occurrence clustering. TCRdb's version of the immuneACCESS table is confined to in-frame rearrangements and falls short of the full clone set. An unresolved V gene accounts for under half of the shortfall where checked; the remainder is of unknown origin. The V and J calls and clone size come from that table; D and trimming were worked out from the DNA. The sample table lists some 120,000 clones, about three quarters of them with a count of one. 6.3% of the sample comes from the top ten.

About this clone itself: Its binding antigen is unknown. No much larger clone is present one base from it, and per-base qualities are unavailable.

Material: PBMCs. The TCR comes from a woman in her 40s in good health and CMV-seronegative. Rearrangement joined TRBV13 to TRBJ2-7; 10 central bases correspond to TRBD1. Here is the DNA: TGTGCCAGCAGCTTAGGCCCCGGGACAGGGGAATCCCACGAGCAGTACTTC. Protein translation: CASSLGPGTGESHEQYF.